The text below deals with one T cell receptor beta chain. The antigen remains undetermined. Sequencing used immunoSEQ multiplex PCR; TCRdb keeps in-frame clones, though not all of them. Of over a million clones in the sample, under 80% were seen once. The length of the CDR3 is 17 residues. Trimming shortened V by 1 base and J by 3 bases, and 16 bases separated the two germline ends. Germline CDR1 is LNHDA and CDR2 is SQIVND (reference sequence). The data derive from a study of shared clonotypes between healthy human individuals. Overall study results and limits: A handful of donors had around 5.5% of their naive CD4 clonotypes in common. The diversity represented, both genetic and in exposure history, was limited by few donors. Memory subsets generally showed smaller estimated richness than naive subsets did.

The clonotype was recovered from a man between 18 and 35 years old in good health. J is TRBJ2-4 and V is TRBV19, with a weak D call TRBD2 (6 bases). The sample comprised memory CD4+ T cells sorted from blood. As for subset: CD45RA-negative fraction. The chain's CDR3 is CASSIVGGALSKNIQYF. The CDR3 DNA sequence: TGTGCCAGTAGTATAGTTGGAGGGGCCCTTAGCAAAAACATTCAGTACTTC.